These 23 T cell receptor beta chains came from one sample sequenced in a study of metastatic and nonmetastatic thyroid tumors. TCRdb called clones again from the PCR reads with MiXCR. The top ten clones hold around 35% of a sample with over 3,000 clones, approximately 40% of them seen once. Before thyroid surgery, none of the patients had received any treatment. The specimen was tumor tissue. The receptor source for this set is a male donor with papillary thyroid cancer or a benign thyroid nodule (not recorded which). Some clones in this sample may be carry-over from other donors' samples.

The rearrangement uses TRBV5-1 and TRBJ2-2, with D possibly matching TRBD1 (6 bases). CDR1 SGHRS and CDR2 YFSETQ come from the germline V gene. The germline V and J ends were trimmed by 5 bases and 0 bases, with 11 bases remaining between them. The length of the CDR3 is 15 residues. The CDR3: CASRSGTTNTGELFF. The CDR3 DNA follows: TGCGCCAGCAGATCCGGGACAACGAACACCGGGGAGCTGTTTTTT.

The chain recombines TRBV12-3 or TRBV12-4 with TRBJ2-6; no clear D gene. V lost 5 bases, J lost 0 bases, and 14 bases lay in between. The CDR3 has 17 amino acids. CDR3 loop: CASSPPFFYSGANVLTF. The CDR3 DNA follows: TGTGCCAGCAGTCCACCCTTTTTTTACTCTGGGGCCAACGTCCTGACTTTC.

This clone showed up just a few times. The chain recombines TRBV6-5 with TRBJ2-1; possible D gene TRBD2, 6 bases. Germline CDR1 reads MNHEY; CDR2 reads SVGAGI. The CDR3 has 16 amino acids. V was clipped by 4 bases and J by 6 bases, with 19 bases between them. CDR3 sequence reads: CASSSGMFGRGNEQFF. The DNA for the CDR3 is TGTGCCAGCAGTTCGGGCATGTTTGGGCGGGGCAATGAGCAGTTCTTC.

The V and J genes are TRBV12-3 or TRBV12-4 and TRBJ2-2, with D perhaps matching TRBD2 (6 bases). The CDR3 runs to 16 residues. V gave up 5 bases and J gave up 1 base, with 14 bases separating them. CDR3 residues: CASSPRGSGNTGELFF. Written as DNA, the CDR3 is TGTGCCAGCAGTCCTAGGGGTAGCGGGAACACCGGGGAGCTGTTTTTT.

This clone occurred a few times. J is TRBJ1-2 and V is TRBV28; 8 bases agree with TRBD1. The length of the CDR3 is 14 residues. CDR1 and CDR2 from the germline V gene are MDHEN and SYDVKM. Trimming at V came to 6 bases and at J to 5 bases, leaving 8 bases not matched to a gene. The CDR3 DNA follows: TGTGCCAGCAGCGAACGACAGGGGTGGTATGGCTACACCTTC. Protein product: CASSERQGWYGYTF.

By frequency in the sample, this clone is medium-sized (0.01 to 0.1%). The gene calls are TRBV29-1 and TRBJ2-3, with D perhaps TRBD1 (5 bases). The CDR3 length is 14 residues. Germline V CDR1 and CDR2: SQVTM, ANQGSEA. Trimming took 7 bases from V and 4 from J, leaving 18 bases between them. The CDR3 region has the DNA TGCAGCGAAACCCCGGTGGACAAGCCAGATACGCAGTATTTT. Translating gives CSETPVDKPDTQYF.

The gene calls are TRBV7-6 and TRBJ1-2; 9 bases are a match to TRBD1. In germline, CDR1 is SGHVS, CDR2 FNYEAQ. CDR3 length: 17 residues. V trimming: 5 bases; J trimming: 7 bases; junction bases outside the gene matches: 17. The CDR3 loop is CASSHTPGQGGGGGYTF. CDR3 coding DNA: TGTGCCAGCAGCCATACGCCGGGACAGGGAGGAGGGGGTGGCTACACCTTC.

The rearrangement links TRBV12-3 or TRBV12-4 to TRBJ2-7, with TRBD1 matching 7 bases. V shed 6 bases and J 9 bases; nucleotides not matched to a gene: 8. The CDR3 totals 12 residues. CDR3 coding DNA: TGTGCCAGCAGAGAGAGGGGGCTTGGGCAGTACTTC. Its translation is CASRERGLGQYF.

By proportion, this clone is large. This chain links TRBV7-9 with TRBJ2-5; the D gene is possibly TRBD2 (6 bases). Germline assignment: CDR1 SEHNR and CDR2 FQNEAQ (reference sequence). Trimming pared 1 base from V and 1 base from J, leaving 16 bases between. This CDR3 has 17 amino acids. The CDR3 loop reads CASSLGRLGPLQETQYF. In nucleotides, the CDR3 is TGTGCCAGCAGCTTAGGGAGACTAGGACCCCTCCAAGAGACCCAGTACTTC.

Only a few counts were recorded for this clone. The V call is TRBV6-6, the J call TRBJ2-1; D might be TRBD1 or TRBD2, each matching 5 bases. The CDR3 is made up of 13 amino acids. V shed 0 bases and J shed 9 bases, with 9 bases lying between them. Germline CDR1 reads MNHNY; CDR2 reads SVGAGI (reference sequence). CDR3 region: CASSYSGESEQFF. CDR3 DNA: TGTGCCAGCAGTTACTCAGGGGAGAGTGAGCAGTTCTTC.

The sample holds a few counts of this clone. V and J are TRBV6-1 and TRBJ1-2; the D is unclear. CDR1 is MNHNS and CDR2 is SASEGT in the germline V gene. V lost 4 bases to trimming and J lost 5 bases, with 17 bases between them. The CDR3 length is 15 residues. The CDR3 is CASSGSWTPSYGYTF. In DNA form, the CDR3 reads TGTGCCAGCAGTGGGTCATGGACGCCTAGTTATGGCTACACCTTC.

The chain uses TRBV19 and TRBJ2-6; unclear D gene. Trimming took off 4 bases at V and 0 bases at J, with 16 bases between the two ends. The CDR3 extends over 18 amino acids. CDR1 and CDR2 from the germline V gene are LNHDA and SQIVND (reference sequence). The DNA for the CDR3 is TGTGCCAGTAGTACCTTCAATAAGGGTCTCTCTGGGGCCAACGTCCTGACTTTC. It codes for CASSTFNKGLSGANVLTF.

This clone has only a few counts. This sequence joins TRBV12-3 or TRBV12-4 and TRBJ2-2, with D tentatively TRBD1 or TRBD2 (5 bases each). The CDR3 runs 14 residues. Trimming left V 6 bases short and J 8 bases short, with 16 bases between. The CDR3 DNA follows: TGTGCCAGCAGGACGGGGCCAAACCGGGGGGAGCTGTTTTTT. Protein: CASRTGPNRGELFF.

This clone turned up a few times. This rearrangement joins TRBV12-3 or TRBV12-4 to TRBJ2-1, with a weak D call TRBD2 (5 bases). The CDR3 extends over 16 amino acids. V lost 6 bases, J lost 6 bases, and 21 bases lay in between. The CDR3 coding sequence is TGTGCCAGCAGCCGCCTACTAGGTAGGACCGTCAATGAGCAGTTCTTC. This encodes CASSRLLGRTVNEQFF.

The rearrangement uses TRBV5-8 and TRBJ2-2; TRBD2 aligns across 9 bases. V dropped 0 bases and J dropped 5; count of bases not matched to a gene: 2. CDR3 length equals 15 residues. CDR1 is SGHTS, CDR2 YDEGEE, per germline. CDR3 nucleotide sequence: TGTGCCAGCAGCTTGGAGCTAGCGGGGACCGGGGAGCTGTTTTTT. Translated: CASSLELAGTGELFF.

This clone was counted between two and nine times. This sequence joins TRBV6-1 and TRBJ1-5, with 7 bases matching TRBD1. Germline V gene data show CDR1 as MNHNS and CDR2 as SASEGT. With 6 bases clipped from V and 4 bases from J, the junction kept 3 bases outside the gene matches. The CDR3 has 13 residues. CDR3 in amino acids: CASREGANQPQHF. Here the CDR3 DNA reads TGTGCCAGCAGGGAGGGGGCGAATCAGCCCCAGCATTTT.

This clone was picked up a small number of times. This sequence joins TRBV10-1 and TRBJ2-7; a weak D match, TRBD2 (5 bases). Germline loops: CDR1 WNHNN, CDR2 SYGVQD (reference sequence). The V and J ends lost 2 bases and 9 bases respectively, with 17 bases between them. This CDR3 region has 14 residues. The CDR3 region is CASSELHRADRQYF. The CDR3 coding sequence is TGCGCCAGCAGTGAGCTCCACAGAGCGGATAGGCAGTACTTC.

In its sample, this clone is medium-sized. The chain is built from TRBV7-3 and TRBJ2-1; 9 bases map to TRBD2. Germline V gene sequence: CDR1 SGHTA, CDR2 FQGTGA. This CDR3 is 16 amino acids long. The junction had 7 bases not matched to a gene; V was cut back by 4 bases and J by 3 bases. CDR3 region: CASSYSGGSLYNEQFF. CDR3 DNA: TGTGCCAGCAGCTACAGCGGGGGGAGCCTCTACAATGAGCAGTTCTTC.

The CDR3 bases are TGTGCCTGGGAGGACGACTTGGGTCAGCCCCAGCATTTT. Protein: CAWEDDLGQPQHF. The chain recombines TRBV30 with TRBJ1-5; no reliable D call. The V end lost 5 bases, the J end lost 6 bases, and 14 bases lay between the germline ends. The CDR3 spans 13 residues. The germline gives CDR1 GTSNPN, CDR2 SVGIG (reference sequence).

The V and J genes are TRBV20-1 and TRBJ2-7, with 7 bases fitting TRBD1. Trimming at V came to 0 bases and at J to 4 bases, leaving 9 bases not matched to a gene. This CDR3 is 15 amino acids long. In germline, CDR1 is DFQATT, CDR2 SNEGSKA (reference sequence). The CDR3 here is CSARDPGQTNYEQYF. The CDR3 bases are TGCAGTGCTAGAGACCCGGGACAGACAAATTACGAGCAGTACTTC.

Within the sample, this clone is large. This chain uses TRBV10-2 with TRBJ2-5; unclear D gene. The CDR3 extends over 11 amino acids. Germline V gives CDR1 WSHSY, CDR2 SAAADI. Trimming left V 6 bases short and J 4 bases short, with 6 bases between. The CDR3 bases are TGCGCCAGCAGGGTGGGAGAGACCCAGTACTTC. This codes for CASRVGETQYF.

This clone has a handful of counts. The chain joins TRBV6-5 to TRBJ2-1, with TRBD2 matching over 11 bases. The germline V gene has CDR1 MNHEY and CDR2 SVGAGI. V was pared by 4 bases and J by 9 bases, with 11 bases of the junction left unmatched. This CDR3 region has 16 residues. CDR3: CASSWLAGGFNAEQFF. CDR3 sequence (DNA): TGTGCCAGCAGTTGGCTAGCGGGAGGTTTTAATGCTGAGCAGTTCTTC.

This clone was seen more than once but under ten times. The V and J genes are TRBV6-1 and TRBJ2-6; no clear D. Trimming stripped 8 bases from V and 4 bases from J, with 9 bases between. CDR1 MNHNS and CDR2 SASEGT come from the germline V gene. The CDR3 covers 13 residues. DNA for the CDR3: TGTGCCAGCGTCCTCGGAGGGGCCAACGTCCTGACTTTC. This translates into CASVLGGANVLTF.